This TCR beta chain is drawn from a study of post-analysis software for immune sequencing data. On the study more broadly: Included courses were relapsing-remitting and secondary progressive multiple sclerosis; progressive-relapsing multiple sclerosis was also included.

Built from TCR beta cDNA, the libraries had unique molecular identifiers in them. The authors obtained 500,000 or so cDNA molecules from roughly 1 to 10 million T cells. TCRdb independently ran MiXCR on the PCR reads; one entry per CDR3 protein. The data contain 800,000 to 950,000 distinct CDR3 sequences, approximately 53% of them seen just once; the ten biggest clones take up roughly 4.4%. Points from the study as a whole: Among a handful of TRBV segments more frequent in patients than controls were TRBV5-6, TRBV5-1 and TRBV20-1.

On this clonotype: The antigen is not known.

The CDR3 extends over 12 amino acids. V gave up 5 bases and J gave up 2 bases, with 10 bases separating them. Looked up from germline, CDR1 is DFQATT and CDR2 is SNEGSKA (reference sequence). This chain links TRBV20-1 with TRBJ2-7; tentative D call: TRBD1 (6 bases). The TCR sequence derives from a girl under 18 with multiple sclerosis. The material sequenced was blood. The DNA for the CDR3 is TGCAGTGCTGAACAGGGTCCCTACGAGCAGTACTTC. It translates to CSAEQGPYEQYF.